This T cell receptor (beta chain) was sequenced for a study of blood T cell repertoires in COVID-19. Study details: Specimens from acute and convalescent COVID-19 originated in the United States, Italy and Spain. Nucleic acid was either cDNA or gDNA, and it came from T cells, B-cell-depleted T cells, or PBMCs.

Study processing details: Amplification of reference gene primers provided the estimated nucleated cell counts. Repertoires were generated with immunoSEQ multiplex PCR, while TCRdb's copy carries only in-frame clones and drops some. The V and J calls and the clone size are those of that table, but D and trimming were determined from the DNA. The repertoire includes around 150,000 clones, under 85% of them detected once, and roughly 3.7% sits in the top ten. Germline loops: CDR1 GTSNPN, CDR2 SVGIG (reference sequence). This CDR3 is 12 amino acids long. The V end lost 2 bases, the J end lost 6 bases, and 10 bases lay between the germline ends.

The TCR originated in a woman of 80 years or more with acute or convalescent COVID-19. The rearrangement links TRBV30 to TRBJ1-1; maybe TRBD1 (6 bases). Source material: peripheral blood. The CDR3 DNA reads as TGTGCCTGGAGTTTTGACAGGTCTGAAGCTTTCTTT. Encoded protein: CAWSFDRSEAFF.